This entry lists 27 T cell receptor beta chains sequenced from one sample in a study of control samples from healthy donors and cancer patients. Clones were read by immunoSEQ multiplex PCR, and TCRdb kept only the in-frame ones, dropping some. Here the sample spans 80,000 or so clones, around 95% being singletons. Sequencing was done on a sample of blood. The source is a woman aged 40-49 years in good health.

The chain is built from TRBV6-6 and TRBJ2-2, with D possibly called TRBD1 or TRBD2 (5 bases each). Germline CDR1 reads MNHNY; CDR2 reads SVGAGI (reference sequence). Trimming cost V 6 bases and J 8 bases, with 19 bases left between them. The CDR3 sequence is 15 residues long. CDR3 nucleotide sequence: TGTGCCAGCAGCCCTATGACAGCCGAGGGAGGGGAGCTGTTTTTT. This gives the protein CASSPMTAEGGELFF.

The genes are TRBV5-4 and TRBJ2-5; possibly TRBD1 for D (6 bases). Germline V gene sequence: CDR1 SGHNT, CDR2 YYREEE (reference sequence). The CDR3 is 14 amino acids. Trimming removed 0 bases at V and 2 bases at J, with 8 bases between. Here the CDR3 reads CASSLVQGQETQYF. CDR3 DNA: TGTGCCAGCAGCTTGGTTCAGGGGCAAGAGACCCAGTACTTC.

The chain couples TRBV3-1 (or the pseudogene TRBV3-2) to TRBJ1-2; D is ambiguous. The CDR3 spans 15 residues. Trimming left V 0 bases short and J 3 bases short, with 11 bases between. CDR1 and CDR2 (germline): LGHDT, YNNKEL (reference sequence). The CDR3 DNA sequence: TGTGCCAGCAGCCAAGATTTCAGTCCTTACTATGGCTACACCTTC. This codes for CASSQDFSPYYGYTF.

In DNA form, the CDR3 reads TGTGCCAGCAGCCAAGCGGGGACTAGTAACCCCAATGAGCAGTTCTTC. Amino acid sequence: CASSQAGTSNPNEQFF. V usage is TRBV4-2 and J usage is TRBJ2-1, with 8 bases that match TRBD2. Trimming removed 1 base from V and 6 bases from J; junction bases left unmatched: 8. Germline values: CDR1 LGHNA, CDR2 YNFKEQ. This CDR3 is built from 16 residues.

V usage is TRBV7-2 and J usage is TRBJ1-6, with 9 bases identical to TRBD1. There are 15 residues in the CDR3. CDR1 and CDR2 (germline): SGHTA, FQGNSA. V was clipped by 5 bases and J by 6 bases; unmatched bases: 5. The CDR3 is CASSPWDRANSPLHF. The DNA of the CDR3 is TGTGCCAGCAGCCCTTGGGACAGGGCTAATTCACCCCTCCACTTT.

This clone was seen more than once but under ten times. This sequence joins TRBV2 and TRBJ1-2; TRBD1 is a possible D gene (5 bases). Trimming removed 6 bases at V and 3 bases at J, with 11 bases between. Germline assignment: CDR1 SNHLY and CDR2 FYNNEI. This CDR3 comprises 13 residues. In DNA, the CDR3 is TGTGCCAGCAGGGGGGACGGGTACTATGGCTACACCTTC. Translated: CASRGDGYYGYTF.

The rearrangement uses TRBV3-1 (or the pseudogene TRBV3-2) and TRBJ2-5; TRBD1 aligns across 7 bases. This CDR3 comprises 17 residues. Germline CDR1 reads LGHDT; CDR2 reads YNNKEL (reference sequence). J gave up 5 bases and V 0 bases, and 12 bases lay outside the gene matches. The CDR3, as DNA: TGTGCCAGCAGCCAAGATAATTTGGTAGGGGGCGGGGAGACCCAGTACTTC. This gives the protein CASSQDNLVGGGETQYF.

The table lists this clone with a count of one. CDR3 nucleotides: TGTGCCAGCAGCCCCCGACAGGGGGGGTCCTCTGGGGCCAACGTCCTGACTTTC. Protein: CASSPRQGGSSGANVLTF. The chain has TRBV3-1 (or the pseudogene TRBV3-2) and TRBJ2-6, with 9 bases matching TRBD1. With 4 bases clipped from V and 0 bases from J, the junction kept 7 bases outside the gene matches. The CDR3 has 18 amino acids. The germline CDR1 and CDR2 sequences are LGHDT and YNNKEL (reference sequence).

This clone was recorded only once. V usage is TRBV18 and J usage is TRBJ2-3; D may be TRBD1 (6 bases). With 3 bases removed from V and 2 bases from J, the gap between germline ends came to 9 bases. The CDR3 has 14 amino acids. CDR1 is KGHSH and CDR2 is LQKENI in the germline V gene. In DNA, the CDR3 is TGTGCCAGCTCACCGTGGGACACCACAGATACGCAGTATTTT. Its translation is CASSPWDTTDTQYF.

V is TRBV7-2 and J is TRBJ1-4; D remains ambiguous. V was shortened by 3 bases and J by 3 bases, with 5 bases between the two germline ends. This CDR3 spans 13 amino acids. Germline CDR1 and CDR2: SGHTA and FQGNSA. CDR3 sequence: CASSLVSNEKLFF. CDR3 sequence (DNA): TGTGCCAGCAGCTTGGTGTCTAATGAAAAACTGTTTTTT.

The chain is built from TRBV5-1 and TRBJ2-3, with 9 bases aligning to TRBD2. CDR3 length equals 18 residues. In germline, CDR1 is SGHRS, CDR2 YFSETQ. With V trimmed by 0 bases and J by 6 bases, 14 bases remained unmatched. This CDR3 reads CASSLGVAGGTISDTQYF. Written as DNA, the CDR3 is TGCGCCAGCAGCTTGGGAGTTGCGGGAGGGACTATTTCGGATACGCAGTATTTT. Variable domain in full (rest from reference TRBV5-1 and TRBJ2-3): KAGVTQTPRYLIKTRGQQVTLSCSPISGHRSVSWYQQTPGQGLQFLFEYFSETQRNKGNFPGRFSGRQFSNSRSEMNVSTLELGDSALYLCASSLGVAGGTISDTQYFGPGTRLTVL.

The V gene is TRBV28, the J gene TRBJ1-2; 9 bases map to TRBD1. CDR3 length: 15 residues. Germline-derived CDR1 and CDR2 are MDHEN and SYDVKM. V lost 5 bases, J lost 4 bases, and 8 bases stayed unmatched. In nucleotides, the CDR3 is TGTGCCAGCAGTCCCAATACAGGGGGCATCTATGGCTACACCTTC. Translated, it gives CASSPNTGGIYGYTF.

Details on this clone: Other DNA sequences of this sample code for an identical CDR3. CDR3 sequence reads: CASSLGGTEEETQYF. In nucleotides, the CDR3 is TGCGCCAGCAGCTTGGGCGGGACGGAAGAAGAGACCCAGTACTTC. The genes are TRBV5-1 and TRBJ2-5; D possibly corresponds to TRBD2 (6 bases). This CDR3 comprises 15 residues. Germline V lookup: CDR1 SGHRS, CDR2 YFSETQ. V gave up 0 bases and J gave up 3 bases, with 12 bases separating them.

The chain employs TRBV10-3 and TRBJ1-1; D is undetermined. Germline-derived CDR1 and CDR2 are ENHRY and SYGVKD. V lost 6 bases, J lost 1 base, and 6 bases lay in between. This CDR3 region has 12 residues. The CDR3 loop is CAIRAGNTEAFF. CDR3 in DNA: TGTGCCATCAGGGCAGGGAACACTGAAGCTTTCTTT.

V is TRBV4-3 and J is TRBJ1-1, with a tentative D call TRBD1 (6 bases). The length of the CDR3 is 17 residues. Germline-derived CDR1 and CDR2 are LGHNA and YSLEER. V lost 2 bases, J lost 3 bases, and 19 bases lay in between. CDR3 protein: CASSQQTYREGYTEAFF. The DNA for the CDR3 is TGCGCCAGCAGCCAACAAACTTACAGGGAGGGGTACACTGAAGCTTTCTTT.

The rearrangement joins TRBV4-3 to TRBJ1-6; TRBD1 is a possible D gene (5 bases). Per the germline V gene, CDR1 is LGHNA and CDR2 is YSLEER. V lost 1 base to trimming and J lost 10 bases, with 17 bases between them. CDR3 size: 16 residues. CDR3 DNA sequence: TGCGCCAGCAGCCAAGGCCCCGGCGGGGCAGGCTCACCCCTCCACTTT. It codes for CASSQGPGGAGSPLHF.

The chain links TRBV4-1 to TRBJ2-5; maybe TRBD2 (5 bases). The CDR3 is 14 amino acids. The germline V and J ends were trimmed by 1 base and 3 bases, with 9 bases remaining between them. Germline V gene data show CDR1 as MGHRA and CDR2 as YSYEKL. The CDR3 coding sequence is TGCGCCAGCAGCCAAGGAGGGCGCGAAGAGACCCAGTACTTC. It specifies CASSQGGREETQYF.

The chain links TRBV6-5 to TRBJ1-1; D not certain. Trimming stripped 2 bases from V and 4 bases from J, with 8 bases between. Per the germline V gene, CDR1 is MNHEY and CDR2 is SVGAGI. The CDR3 is made up of 13 amino acids. This CDR3 is CASSYRAATEAFF. The DNA of the CDR3 is TGTGCCAGCAGTTACAGGGCGGCCACTGAAGCTTTCTTT.

The J gene is TRBJ2-7, the V gene TRBV14, with D perhaps given as TRBD1 or TRBD2 (5 bases each). Trimming removed 2 bases from V and 3 bases from J, with 11 bases in between. In germline, CDR1 is SGHDN, CDR2 FVKESK. The CDR3 sequence is 14 residues long. CDR3 nucleotide sequence: TGTGCCAGCAGCCAATGGGACCTAGACTACGAGCAGTACTTC. It translates to CASSQWDLDYEQYF.

The V and J genes are TRBV4-3 and TRBJ1-1; D remains unclear. CDR1 is LGHNA and CDR2 is YSLEER in the germline V gene. CDR3 length: 13 amino acids. V lost 2 bases and J 4 bases, leaving 8 bases between the germline ends. The CDR3: CASSQWARTEAFF. DNA for the CDR3: TGCGCCAGCAGCCAATGGGCGCGCACTGAAGCTTTCTTT.

The chain couples TRBV2 to TRBJ1-2; 10 nucleotides match TRBD1. The germline gives CDR1 SNHLY, CDR2 FYNNEI. Germline trimming cut 4 bases from V and 4 bases from J; bases unmatched to any gene: 12. The CDR3 loop spans 17 amino acids. The CDR3 loop is CASSGAGGDRGAYGYTF. In DNA form, the CDR3 reads TGTGCCAGCAGTGGAGCGGGGGGGGACAGGGGCGCCTATGGCTACACCTTC. The full variable domain, its missing parts supplied by reference TRBV2 and TRBJ1-2, is EPEVTQTPSHQVTQMGQEVILRCVPISNHLYFYWYRQILGQKVEFLVSFYNNEISEKSEIFDDQFSVERPDGSNFTLKIRSTKLEDSAMYFCASSGAGGDRGAYGYTFGSGTRLTVV.

Comment on this clone: At one end, the junction sequence differs from germline, possibly due to a read error. For the CDR3, the DNA is TGTGCCAGCAGTGACTCGGCAGCCTCTCCCCAGCCCCAGCATTTT. This codes for CASSDSAASPQPQHF. V usage is TRBV6-5 and J usage is TRBJ1-5, with D uncertain. CDR3 length: 15 amino acids. Germline V CDR1 and CDR2: MNHEY, SVGAGI.

The rearrangement joins TRBV19 to TRBJ2-2; D gene unclear. V lost 3 bases to trimming and J lost 1 base, with 6 bases between them. Per germline, CDR1 LNHDA and CDR2 SQIVND (reference sequence). The CDR3 runs 14 residues. The CDR3 spells CASSMPVNTGELFF. CDR3 in DNA: TGTGCCAGTAGTATGCCAGTGAACACCGGGGAGCTGTTTTTT.

The V gene is TRBV4-2, the J gene TRBJ1-3, with TRBD1 identical over 10 bases. Trimming at V came to 8 bases and at J to 6 bases, leaving 4 bases not matched to a gene. Germline V gives CDR1 LGHNA, CDR2 YNFKEQ. CDR3 length: 13 residues. Here the CDR3 reads CASGGQGQNTIYF. CDR3 coding DNA: TGTGCCAGCGGGGGACAGGGGCAAAACACCATATATTTT.

V gene TRBV15 combines with J gene TRBJ1-5; 9 bases fit TRBD1. This CDR3 region has 16 residues. Germline V lookup: CDR1 LNHNV, CDR2 YYDKDF (reference sequence). Trimming took 3 bases from V and 5 from J; bases not matched to a gene: 8. CDR3 sequence (DNA): TGTGCCACCAGCAGCGACCGCACAGGGGGCGATCAGCCCCAGCATTTT. Its protein product is CATSSDRTGGDQPQHF.

The chain combines TRBV6-5 with TRBJ1-1; D may be TRBD1 (5 bases). The germline CDR1 and CDR2 sequences are MNHEY and SVGAGI. The CDR3 is 14 residues long. Trimming cost V 9 bases and J 7 bases, with 21 bases left between them. CDR3 in DNA: TGTGCCAGTTTAGTCGAGCCCCTAGGGGTTGAAGCTTTCTTT. Amino acids: CASLVEPLGVEAFF.

V usage is TRBV5-6 and J usage is TRBJ2-7; TRBD2 aligns across 10 bases. This CDR3 has 15 residues. The V and J ends lost 1 base and 2 bases, in that order; junction bases with no gene match: 3. The germline gives CDR1 SGHDT, CDR2 YYEEEE. The CDR3 spells CASSLRTSGAYEQYF. The CDR3, as DNA: TGTGCCAGCAGCTTGAGGACTAGCGGAGCCTACGAGCAGTACTTC.